A single T cell receptor beta chain is shown here with its context. Its specificity is unknown. The source of the sample is a study of shared clonotypes between healthy human individuals. The study's findings and limits: Investigators expected sequencing depth to affect clonotype sharing among donors.

Deep-level running was used for the assay. Each subset's genomic DNA was split evenly across several immunoSEQ plates. Generated by immunoSEQ multiplex PCR, the TCRdb table keeps only in-frame clones and is missing some. The data show some 2 million clones, roughly 94% seen once. The CDR3 has 15 residues. Trimming left V 0 bases short and J 0 bases short, with 8 bases between. Germline CDR1 reads KGHSH; CDR2 reads LQKENI. The receptor was derived from a man aged 18 to 30 in good health. The chain links TRBV18 to TRBJ1-1; D uncertain. The sample taken for sequencing was naive CD4+ T cells sorted from blood. Subset described: CD45RA+ positively selected. The CDR3: CASSPPLRMNTEAFF. The CDR3 bases are TGTGCCAGCTCACCACCTTTAAGGATGAACACTGAAGCTTTCTTT.